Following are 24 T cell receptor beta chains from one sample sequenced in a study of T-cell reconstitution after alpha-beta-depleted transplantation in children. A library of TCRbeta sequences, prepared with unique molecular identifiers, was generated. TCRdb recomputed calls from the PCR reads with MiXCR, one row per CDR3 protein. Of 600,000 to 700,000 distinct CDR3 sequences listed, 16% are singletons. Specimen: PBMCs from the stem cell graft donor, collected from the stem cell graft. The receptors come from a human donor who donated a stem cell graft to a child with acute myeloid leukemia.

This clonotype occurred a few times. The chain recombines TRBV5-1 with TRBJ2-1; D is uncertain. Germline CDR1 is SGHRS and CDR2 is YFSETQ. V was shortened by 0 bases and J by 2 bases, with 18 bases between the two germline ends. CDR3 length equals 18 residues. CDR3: CASSLVGTADLPYNEQFF. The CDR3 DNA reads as TGCGCCAGCAGCTTGGTCGGAACCGCGGATTTGCCCTACAATGAGCAGTTCTTC. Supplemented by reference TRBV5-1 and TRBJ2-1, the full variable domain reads KAGVTQTPRYLIKTRGQQVTLSCSPISGHRSVSWYQQTPGQGLQFLFEYFSETQRNKGNFPGRFSGRQFSNSRSEMNVSTLELGDSALYLCASSLVGTADLPYNEQFFGPGTRLTVL.

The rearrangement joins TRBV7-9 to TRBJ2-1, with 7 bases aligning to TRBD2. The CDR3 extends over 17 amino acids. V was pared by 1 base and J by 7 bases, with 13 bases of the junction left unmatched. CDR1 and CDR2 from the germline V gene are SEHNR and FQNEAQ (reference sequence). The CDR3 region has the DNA TGTGCCAGCAGCTTAGACTCTTCGCGGGGGTCAGTGAATGAGCAGTTCTTC. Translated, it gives CASSLDSSRGSVNEQFF.

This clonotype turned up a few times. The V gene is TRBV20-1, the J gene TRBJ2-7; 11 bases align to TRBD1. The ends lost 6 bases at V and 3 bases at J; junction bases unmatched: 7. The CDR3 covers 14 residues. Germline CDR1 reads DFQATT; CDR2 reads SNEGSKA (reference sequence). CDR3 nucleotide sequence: TGCAGTGCCCCGGGGGACAGGGGGGTCTACGAGCAGTACTTC. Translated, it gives CSAPGDRGVYEQYF.

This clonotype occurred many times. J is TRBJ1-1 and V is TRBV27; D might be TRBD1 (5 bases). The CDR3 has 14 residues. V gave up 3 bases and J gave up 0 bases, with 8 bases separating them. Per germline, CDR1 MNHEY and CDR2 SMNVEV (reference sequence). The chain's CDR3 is CASSLSGVNTEAFF. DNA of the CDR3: TGTGCCAGCAGTTTGTCGGGGGTGAACACTGAAGCTTTCTTT.

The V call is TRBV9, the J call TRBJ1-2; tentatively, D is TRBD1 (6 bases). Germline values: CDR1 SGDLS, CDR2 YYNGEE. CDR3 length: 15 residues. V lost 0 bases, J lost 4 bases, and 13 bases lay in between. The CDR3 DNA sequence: TGTGCCAGCAGCGTAGGGTTTGGGGACACCTATGGCTACACCTTC. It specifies CASSVGFGDTYGYTF.

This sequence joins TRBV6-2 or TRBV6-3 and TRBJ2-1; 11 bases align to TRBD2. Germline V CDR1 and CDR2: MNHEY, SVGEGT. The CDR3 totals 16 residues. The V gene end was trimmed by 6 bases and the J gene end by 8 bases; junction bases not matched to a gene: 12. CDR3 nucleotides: TGTGCCAGCAGAAATATAGCGGGGGGGATCGAGGATGAGCAGTTCTTC. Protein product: CASRNIAGGIEDEQFF.

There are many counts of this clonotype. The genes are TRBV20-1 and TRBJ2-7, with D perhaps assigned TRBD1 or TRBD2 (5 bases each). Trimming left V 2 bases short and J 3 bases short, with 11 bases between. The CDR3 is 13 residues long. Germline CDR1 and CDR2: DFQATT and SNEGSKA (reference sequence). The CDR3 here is CSARRDGFYEQYF. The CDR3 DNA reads TGCAGTGCTAGACGGGACGGCTTCTACGAGCAGTACTTC.

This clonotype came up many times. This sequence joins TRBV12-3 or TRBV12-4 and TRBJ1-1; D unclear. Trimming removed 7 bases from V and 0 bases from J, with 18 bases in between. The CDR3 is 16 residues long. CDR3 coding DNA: TGTGCCAGCACCGCAGACCTTGGGGAATTGAACACTGAAGCTTTCTTT. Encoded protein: CASTADLGELNTEAFF.

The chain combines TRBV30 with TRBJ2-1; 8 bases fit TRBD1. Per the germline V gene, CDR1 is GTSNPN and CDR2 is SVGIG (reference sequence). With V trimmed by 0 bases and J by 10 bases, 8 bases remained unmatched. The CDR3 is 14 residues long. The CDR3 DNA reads TGTGCCTGGAGTGTACGGCGACAGGGGTGGGAGCAGTTCTTC. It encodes CAWSVRRQGWEQFF.

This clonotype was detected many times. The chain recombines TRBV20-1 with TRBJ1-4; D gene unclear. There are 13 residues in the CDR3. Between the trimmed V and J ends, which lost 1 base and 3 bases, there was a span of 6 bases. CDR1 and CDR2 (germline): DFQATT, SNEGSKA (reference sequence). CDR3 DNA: TGCAGTGCTAGAGTCTTGGCTAATGAAAAACTGTTTTTT. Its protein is CSARVLANEKLFF.

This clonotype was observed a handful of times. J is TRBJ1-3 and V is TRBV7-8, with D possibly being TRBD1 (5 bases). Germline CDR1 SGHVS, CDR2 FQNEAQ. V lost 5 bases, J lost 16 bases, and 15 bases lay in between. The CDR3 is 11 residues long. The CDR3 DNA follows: TGTGCCAGCAGCCCTGGGACGGTGAACTATTTT. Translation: CASSPGTVNYF.

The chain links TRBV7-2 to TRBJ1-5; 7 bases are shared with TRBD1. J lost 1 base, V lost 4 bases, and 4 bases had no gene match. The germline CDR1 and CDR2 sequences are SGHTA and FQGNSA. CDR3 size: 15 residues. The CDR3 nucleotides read TGTGCCAGCAGCTCCCAGGGGGACAGCAATCAGCCCCAGCATTTT. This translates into CASSSQGDSNQPQHF.

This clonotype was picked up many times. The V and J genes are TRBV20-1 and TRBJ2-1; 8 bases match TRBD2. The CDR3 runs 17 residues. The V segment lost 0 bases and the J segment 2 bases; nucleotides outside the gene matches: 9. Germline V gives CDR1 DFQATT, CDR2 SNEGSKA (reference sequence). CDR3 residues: CSARDPLTGGAYNEQFF. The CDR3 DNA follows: TGCAGTGCTAGAGACCCTTTGACGGGGGGGGCCTACAATGAGCAGTTCTTC.

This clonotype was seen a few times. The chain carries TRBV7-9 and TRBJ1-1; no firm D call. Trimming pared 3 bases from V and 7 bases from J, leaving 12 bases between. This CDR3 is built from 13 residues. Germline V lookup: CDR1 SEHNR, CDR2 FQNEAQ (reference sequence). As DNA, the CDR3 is TGTGCCAGCAGCTTTGGAGCGGGGAATGAAGCTTTCTTT. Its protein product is CASSFGAGNEAFF.

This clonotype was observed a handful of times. As DNA, the CDR3 is TGTGCCAGCAGCTCGGACAGGGAGGGTGGCTACGAGCAGTACTTC. Translating gives CASSSDREGGYEQYF. V is TRBV7-9 and J is TRBJ2-7; D is perhaps TRBD1 (8 bases). Trimming left V 4 bases short and J 3 bases short, with 16 bases between. CDR3 length: 15 amino acids. Germline lookup yields CDR1 SEHNR and CDR2 FQNEAQ (reference sequence).

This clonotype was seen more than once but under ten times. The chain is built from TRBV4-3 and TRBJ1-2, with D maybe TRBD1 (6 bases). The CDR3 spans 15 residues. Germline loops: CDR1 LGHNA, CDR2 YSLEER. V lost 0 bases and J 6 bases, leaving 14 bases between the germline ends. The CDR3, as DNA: TGCGCCAGCAGCCAAGATTTTCGGGGGGCTAATGGCTACACCTTC. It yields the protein CASSQDFRGANGYTF.

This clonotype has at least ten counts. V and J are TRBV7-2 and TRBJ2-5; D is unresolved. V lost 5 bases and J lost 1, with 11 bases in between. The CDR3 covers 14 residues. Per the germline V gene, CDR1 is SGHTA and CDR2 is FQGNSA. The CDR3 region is CASSIWTGQETQYF. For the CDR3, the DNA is TGTGCCAGCAGCATTTGGACGGGCCAAGAGACCCAGTACTTC.

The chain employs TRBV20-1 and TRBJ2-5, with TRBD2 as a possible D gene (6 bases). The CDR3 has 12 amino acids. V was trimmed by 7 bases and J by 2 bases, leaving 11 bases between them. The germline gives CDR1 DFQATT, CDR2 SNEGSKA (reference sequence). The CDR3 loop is CSVSGGQETQYF. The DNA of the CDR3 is TGCAGTGTATCCGGGGGTCAAGAGACCCAGTACTTC.

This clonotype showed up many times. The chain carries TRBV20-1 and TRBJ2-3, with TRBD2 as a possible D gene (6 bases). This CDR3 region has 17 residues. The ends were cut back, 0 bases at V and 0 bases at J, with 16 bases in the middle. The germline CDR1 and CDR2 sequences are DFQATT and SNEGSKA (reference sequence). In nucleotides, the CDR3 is TGCAGTGCTAGAGATAGGGCGGGGAGGCCTAGCACAGATACGCAGTATTTT. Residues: CSARDRAGRPSTDTQYF.

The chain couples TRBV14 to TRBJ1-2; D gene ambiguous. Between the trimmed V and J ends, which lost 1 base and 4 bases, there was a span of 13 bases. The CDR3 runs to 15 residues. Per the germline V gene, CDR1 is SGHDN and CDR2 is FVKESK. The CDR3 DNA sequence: TGTGCCAGCAGCCAAGGATTTGGGGAGCCCTATGGCTACACCTTC. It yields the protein CASSQGFGEPYGYTF.

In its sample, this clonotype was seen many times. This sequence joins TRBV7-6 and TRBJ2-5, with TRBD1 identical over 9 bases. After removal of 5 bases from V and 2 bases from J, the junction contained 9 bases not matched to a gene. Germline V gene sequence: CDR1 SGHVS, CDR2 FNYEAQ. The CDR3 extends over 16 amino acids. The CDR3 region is CASSLLSGQGQETQYF. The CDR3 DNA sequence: TGTGCCAGCAGCCTGCTCTCGGGACAGGGACAAGAGACCCAGTACTTC.

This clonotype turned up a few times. CDR3 coding DNA: TGTGCCAGCAGTTACTCGGGGGGCGCGGACTATGGCTACACCTTC. This encodes CASSYSGGADYGYTF. The chain carries TRBV6-2 or TRBV6-3 and TRBJ1-2, with D possibly TRBD1 on 6 matching bases. The V end was cut by 0 bases, the J end by 3 bases, with 11 bases between. CDR1 is MNHEY, CDR2 SVGEGT, per germline. The CDR3 is made up of 15 amino acids.

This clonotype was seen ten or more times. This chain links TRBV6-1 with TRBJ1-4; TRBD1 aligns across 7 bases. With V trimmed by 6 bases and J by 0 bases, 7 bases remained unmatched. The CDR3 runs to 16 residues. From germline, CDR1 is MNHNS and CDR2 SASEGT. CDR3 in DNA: TGTGCCAGCAGCCTCGCCCAGGGGGCAACTAATGAAAAACTGTTTTTT. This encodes CASSLAQGATNEKLFF.

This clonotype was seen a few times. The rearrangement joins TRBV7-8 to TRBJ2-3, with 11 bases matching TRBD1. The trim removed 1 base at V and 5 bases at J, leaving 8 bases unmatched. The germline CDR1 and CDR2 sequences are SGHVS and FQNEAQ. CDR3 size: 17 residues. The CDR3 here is CASSLGTGGAFIDTQYF. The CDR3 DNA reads TGTGCCAGCAGCTTAGGGACAGGGGGCGCGTTTATAGATACGCAGTATTTT. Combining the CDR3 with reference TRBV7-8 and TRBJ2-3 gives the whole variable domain GAGVSQSPRYKVAKRGQDVALRCDPISGHVSLFWYQQALGQGPEFLTYFQNEAQLDKSGLPSDRFFAERPEGSVSTLKIQRTQQEDSAVYLCASSLGTGGAFIDTQYFGPGTRLTVL.